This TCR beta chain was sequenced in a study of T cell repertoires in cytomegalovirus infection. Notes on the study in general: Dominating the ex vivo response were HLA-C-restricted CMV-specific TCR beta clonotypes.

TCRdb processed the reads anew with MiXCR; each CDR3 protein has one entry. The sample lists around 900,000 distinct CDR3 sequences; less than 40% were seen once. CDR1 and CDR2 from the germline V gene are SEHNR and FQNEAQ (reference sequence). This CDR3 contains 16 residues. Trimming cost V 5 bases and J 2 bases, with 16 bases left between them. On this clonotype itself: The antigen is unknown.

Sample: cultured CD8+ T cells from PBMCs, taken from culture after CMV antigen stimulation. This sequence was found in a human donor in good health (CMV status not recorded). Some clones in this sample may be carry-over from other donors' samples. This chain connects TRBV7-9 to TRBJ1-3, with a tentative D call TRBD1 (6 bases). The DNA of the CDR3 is TGTGCCAGCAGCCCCAGGGGTATCAGGGCTGGAAACACCATATATTTT. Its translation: CASSPRGIRAGNTIYF.